This entry describes one T cell receptor (beta chain). Sequencing used immunoSEQ multiplex PCR; TCRdb keeps in-frame clones, though not all of them. The sample has roughly 33,000 clones, nearly 95% seen once. The sample originates from a study of circulating and synovial CD4+ cells in juvenile arthritis. CDR3 length: 15 amino acids. The V gene lost 4 bases and the J gene lost 4 bases, with 11 bases spanning the gap. Germline CDR1 is MDHEN and CDR2 is SYDVKM. Source material: CD4+ T cells from blood. The chain couples TRBV28 to TRBJ1-6; tentative D call: TRBD1 (5 bases). The origin of this receptor is a human donor with juvenile idiopathic arthritis. The CDR3 here is CASSSTGGYNSPLHF. CDR3 bases: TGTGCCAGCAGTTCAACAGGCGGATATAATTCACCCCTCCACTTT.